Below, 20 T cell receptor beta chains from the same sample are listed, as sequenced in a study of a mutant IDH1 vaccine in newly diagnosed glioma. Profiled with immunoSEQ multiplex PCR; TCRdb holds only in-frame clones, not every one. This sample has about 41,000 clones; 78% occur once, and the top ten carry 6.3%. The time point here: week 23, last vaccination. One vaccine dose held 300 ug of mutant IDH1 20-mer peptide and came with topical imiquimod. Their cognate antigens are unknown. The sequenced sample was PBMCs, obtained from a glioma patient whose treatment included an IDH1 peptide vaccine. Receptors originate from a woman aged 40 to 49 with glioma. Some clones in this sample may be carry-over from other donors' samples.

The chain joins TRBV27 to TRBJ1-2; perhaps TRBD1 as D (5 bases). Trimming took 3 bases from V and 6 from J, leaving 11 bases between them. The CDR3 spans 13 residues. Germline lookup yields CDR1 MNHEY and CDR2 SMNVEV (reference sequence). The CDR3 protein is CASSFSRDNGYTF. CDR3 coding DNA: TGTGCCAGCAGTTTTAGCAGGGATAATGGCTACACCTTC.

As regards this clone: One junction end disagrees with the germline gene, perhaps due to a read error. CDR3 sequence (DNA): TGCGCCAGCAGATTGGGGACAGCCTATAATTCACCCCTCCACTTT. Translated, it gives CASRLGTAYNSPLHF. This chain joins TRBV5-1 and TRBJ1-6, with TRBD1 identical over 7 bases. The CDR3 runs to 15 residues. Per the germline V gene, CDR1 is SGHRS and CDR2 is YFSETQ.

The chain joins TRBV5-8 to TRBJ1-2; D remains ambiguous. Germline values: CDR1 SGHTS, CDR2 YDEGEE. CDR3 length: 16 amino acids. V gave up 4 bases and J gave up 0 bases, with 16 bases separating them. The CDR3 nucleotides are TGTGCCAGCAGCCTGGACGACATTAGAGCTAACTATGGCTACACCTTC. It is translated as CASSLDDIRANYGYTF.

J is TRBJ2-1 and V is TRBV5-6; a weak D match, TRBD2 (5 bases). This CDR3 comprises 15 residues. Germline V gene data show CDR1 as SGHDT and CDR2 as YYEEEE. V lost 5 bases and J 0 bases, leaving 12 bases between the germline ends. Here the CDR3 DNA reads TGTGCCAGCAGTTCGGAGCGGTACTCCTACAATGAGCAGTTCTTC. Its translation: CASSSERYSYNEQFF.

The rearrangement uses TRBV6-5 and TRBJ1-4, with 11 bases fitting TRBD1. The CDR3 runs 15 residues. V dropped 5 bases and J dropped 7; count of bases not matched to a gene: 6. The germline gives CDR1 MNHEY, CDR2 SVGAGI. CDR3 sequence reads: CASSRTGTGGEKLFF. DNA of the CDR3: TGTGCCAGCAGTCGCACCGGGACAGGGGGTGAAAAACTGTTTTTT.

The CDR3 region is CASSLGPEETQYF. The CDR3, as DNA: TGTGCCAGCAGCTTAGGGCCCGAAGAGACCCAGTACTTC. The V call is TRBV7-8, the J call TRBJ2-5; no clear D gene. The CDR3 runs 13 residues. Trimming removed 1 base from V and 3 bases from J, with 6 bases in between. The germline V gene encodes CDR1 SGHVS and CDR2 FQNEAQ. Using reference TRBV7-8 and TRBJ2-5 for the parts outside the CDR3, the full variable domain is GAGVSQSPRYKVAKRGQDVALRCDPISGHVSLFWYQQALGQGPEFLTYFQNEAQLDKSGLPSDRFFAERPEGSVSTLKIQRTQQEDSAVYLCASSLGPEETQYFGPGTRLLVL.

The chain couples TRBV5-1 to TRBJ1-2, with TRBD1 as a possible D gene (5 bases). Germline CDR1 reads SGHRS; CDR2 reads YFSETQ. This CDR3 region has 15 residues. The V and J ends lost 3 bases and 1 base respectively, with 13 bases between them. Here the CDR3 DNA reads TGCGCCAGCAGCTCGCTGACAGACTTTAACTATGGCTACACCTTC. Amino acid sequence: CASSSLTDFNYGYTF.

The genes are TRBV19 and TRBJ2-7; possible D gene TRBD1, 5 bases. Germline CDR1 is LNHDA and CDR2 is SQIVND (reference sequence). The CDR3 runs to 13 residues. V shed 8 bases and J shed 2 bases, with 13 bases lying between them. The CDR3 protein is CASPQGVAYEQYF. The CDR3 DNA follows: TGTGCCAGTCCTCAGGGCGTCGCCTACGAGCAGTACTTC.

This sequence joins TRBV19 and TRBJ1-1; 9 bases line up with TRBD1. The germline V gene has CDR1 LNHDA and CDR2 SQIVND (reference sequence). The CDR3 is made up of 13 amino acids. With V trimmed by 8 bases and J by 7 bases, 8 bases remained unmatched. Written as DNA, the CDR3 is TGTGCCAGTTGCCGGGACAGGGATGGTGAAGCTTTCTTT. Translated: CASCRDRDGEAFF. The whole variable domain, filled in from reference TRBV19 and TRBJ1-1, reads DGGITQSPKYLFRKEGQNVTLSCEQNLNHDAMYWYRQDPGQGLRLIYYSQIVNDFQKGDIAEGYSVSREKKESFPLTVTSAQKNPTAFYLCASCRDRDGEAFFGQGTRLTVV.

This chain's CDR3 is CASSLSLEETQYF. The CDR3 DNA sequence: TGTGCCAGCTCACTAAGTCTTGAAGAGACCCAGTACTTC. The J gene is TRBJ2-5, the V gene TRBV18, with D unresolved. There are 13 residues in the CDR3. Germline loops: CDR1 KGHSH, CDR2 LQKENI. The V end lost 4 bases, the J end lost 3 bases, and 9 bases lay between the germline ends.

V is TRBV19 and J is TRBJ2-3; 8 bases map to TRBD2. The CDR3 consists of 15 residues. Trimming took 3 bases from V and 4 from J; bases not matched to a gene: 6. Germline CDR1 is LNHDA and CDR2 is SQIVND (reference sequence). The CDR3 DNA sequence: TGTGCCAGTAGTATTAGCGGGGAGGGAGCAGATACGCAGTATTTT. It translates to CASSISGEGADTQYF.

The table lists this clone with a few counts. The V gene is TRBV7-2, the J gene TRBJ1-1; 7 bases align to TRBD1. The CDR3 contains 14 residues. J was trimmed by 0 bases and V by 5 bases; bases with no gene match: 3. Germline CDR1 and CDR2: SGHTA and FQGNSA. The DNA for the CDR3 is TGTGCCAGCAGCCCGACAGGGATGAACACTGAAGCTTTCTTT. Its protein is CASSPTGMNTEAFF.

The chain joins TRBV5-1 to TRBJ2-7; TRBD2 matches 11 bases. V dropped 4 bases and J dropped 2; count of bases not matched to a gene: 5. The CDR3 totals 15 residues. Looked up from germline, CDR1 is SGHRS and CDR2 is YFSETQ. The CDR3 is CASSPGLAETYEQYF. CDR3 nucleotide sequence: TGCGCCAGCAGCCCGGGACTAGCGGAGACCTACGAGCAGTACTTC.

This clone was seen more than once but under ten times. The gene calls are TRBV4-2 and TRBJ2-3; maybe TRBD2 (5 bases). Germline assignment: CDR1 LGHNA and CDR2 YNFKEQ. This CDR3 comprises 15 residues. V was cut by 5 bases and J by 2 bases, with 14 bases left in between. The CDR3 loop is CASSEAEGYTDTQYF. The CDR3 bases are TGTGCCAGCAGCGAGGCTGAGGGATACACAGATACGCAGTATTTT.

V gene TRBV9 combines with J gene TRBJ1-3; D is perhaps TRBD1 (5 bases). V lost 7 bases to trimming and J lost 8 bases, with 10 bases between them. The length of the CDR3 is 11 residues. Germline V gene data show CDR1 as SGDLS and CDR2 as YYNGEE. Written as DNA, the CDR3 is TGTGCCAGCCGCCGGGACGACACCATATATTTT. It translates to CASRRDDTIYF.

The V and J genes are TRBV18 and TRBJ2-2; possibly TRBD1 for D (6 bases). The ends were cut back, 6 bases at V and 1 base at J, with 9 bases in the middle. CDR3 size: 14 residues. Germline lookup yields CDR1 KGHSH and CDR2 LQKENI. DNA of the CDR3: TGTGCCAGCTCCCTGACAGGGAACACCGGGGAGCTGTTTTTT. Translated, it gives CASSLTGNTGELFF.

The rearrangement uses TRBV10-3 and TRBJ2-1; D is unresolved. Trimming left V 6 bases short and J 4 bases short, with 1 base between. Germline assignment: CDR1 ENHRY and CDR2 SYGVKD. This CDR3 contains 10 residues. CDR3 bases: TGTGCCATCAGGTACAATGAGCAGTTCTTC. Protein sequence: CAIRYNEQFF.

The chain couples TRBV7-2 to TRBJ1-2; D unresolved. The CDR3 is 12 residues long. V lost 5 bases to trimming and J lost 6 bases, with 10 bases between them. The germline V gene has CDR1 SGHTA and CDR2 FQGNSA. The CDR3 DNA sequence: TGTGCCAGCAGCCCCTACAGTGATGGCTACACCTTC. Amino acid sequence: CASSPYSDGYTF. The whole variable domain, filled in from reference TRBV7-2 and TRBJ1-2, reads GAGVSQSPSNKVTEKGKDVELRCDPISGHTALYWYRQSLGQGLEFLIYFQGNSAPDKSGLPSDRFSAERTGGSVSTLTIQRTQQEDSAVYLCASSPYSDGYTFGSGTRLTVV.

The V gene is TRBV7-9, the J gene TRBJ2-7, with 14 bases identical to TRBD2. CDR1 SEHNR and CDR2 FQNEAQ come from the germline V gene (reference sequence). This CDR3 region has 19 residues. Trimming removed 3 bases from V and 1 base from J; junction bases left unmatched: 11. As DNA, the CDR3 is TGTGCCAGCAGCTTTAGTTCCGGGACTAGCGGGGGTAGTTCCTACGAGCAGTACTTC. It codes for CASSFSSGTSGGSSYEQYF.

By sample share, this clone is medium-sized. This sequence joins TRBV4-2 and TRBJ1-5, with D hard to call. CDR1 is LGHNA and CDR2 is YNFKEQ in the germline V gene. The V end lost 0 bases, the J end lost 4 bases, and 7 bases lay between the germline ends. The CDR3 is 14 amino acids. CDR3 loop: CASSQERGNQPQHF. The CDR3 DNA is TGTGCCAGCAGCCAAGAGAGAGGGAATCAGCCCCAGCATTTT.